This T cell receptor (beta chain) was recorded in a study of shared clonotypes between healthy human individuals. On the study more broadly: CD4 naive and CD4 memory each took three plates per donor, while CD8 naive took two and CD8 memory one.

Naive CD45RA+ and memory CD45RA-negative subsets were split from CD4+ cells. For this clone: Its target is unknown.

Study-level findings and limits: Only blood underwent sampling, and tissue repertoires likely differ. The naive CD4 repertoires of a handful of donors were compared, and around 5% of clonotypes were shared.

V gave up 5 bases and J gave up 7 bases, with 6 bases separating them. Germline V gene lookup returns CDR1 DFQATT and CDR2 SNEGSKA (reference sequence). The CDR3 runs 10 residues. Profiled with immunoSEQ multiplex PCR; TCRdb holds only in-frame clones, not every one. The sample yields about 1 million clones, around 78% seen once. The rearrangement joins TRBV20-1 to TRBJ2-1; D is ambiguous. The clonotype originates from a man aged 18-30 years in good health. Some clones in this sample may be carry-over from other donors' samples. Sequencing input: memory CD4+ T cells from PBMCs. Subset described: CD45RA-negative fraction. The CDR3 DNA reads TGCAGTGCTCACAAGAATGAGCAGTTCTTC. This encodes CSAHKNEQFF.